A selection of T cell receptor beta chains follows, all from one sample in a study of vaccination and CD4 T cells after COVID-19. For these TCRs, the target antigens are not known. Each CDR3 protein is one row after TCRdb ran MiXCR on the PCR reads. The sample carries some 18,000 distinct CDR3 sequences, 70% recorded once. Source material: CD4+ T cells from blood, cultured in vitro. Every receptor here comes from a human donor who had recovered from COVID-19. The conserved cysteine and the conserved F or W are not part of the CDR3 here.

V gene: TRBV7-2; J gene: TRBJ1-3; CDR3 protein: ASSLDRGPGNTIY
V gene: TRBV6-4; J gene: TRBJ2-1; CDR3 protein: ASSDGGHNEQF
V gene: TRBV6-5; J gene: TRBJ2-5; CDR3 protein: ASSYGAVRETQY
V gene: TRBV12-3/TRBV12-4; J gene: TRBJ1-1; CDR3 protein: ASSSATGAF
V gene: TRBV10-1; J gene: TRBJ2-5; CDR3 protein: ASSEAGVQETQY
V gene: TRBV7-9; J gene: TRBJ1-3; CDR3 protein: ASSSGPLVSVGNTIY
V gene: TRBV28; J gene: TRBJ1-2; CDR3 protein: ASSGYDYGYT
V gene: TRBV6-1; J gene: TRBJ1-5; CDR3 protein: ASSLAQGLENQPQH
V gene: TRBV2; J gene: TRBJ1-1; CDR3 protein: ASRQMDTEAF
V gene: TRBV6-1; J gene: TRBJ2-2; CDR3 protein: ASRPGSNTGELF
V gene: TRBV11-2; J gene: TRBJ2-5; CDR3 protein: ASSLRVGAGETQY
V gene: TRBV6-5; J gene: TRBJ2-2; CDR3 protein: ASSYVGELF
V gene: TRBV15; J gene: TRBJ1-3; CDR3 protein: ATSREGTRASGNTIY
V gene: TRBV27; J gene: TRBJ2-3; CDR3 protein: ASSLLPGQSADTQY
V gene: TRBV20-1; J gene: TRBJ1-5; CDR3 protein: SATGTGRNQPQH
V gene: TRBV20-1; J gene: TRBJ2-3; CDR3 protein: SASTRQGGTDTQY
V gene: TRBV5-8; J gene: TRBJ2-7; CDR3 protein: APSGRNYEQY
V gene: TRBV2; J gene: TRBJ2-7; CDR3 protein: ASKNPGTGTSEQY
V gene: TRBV7-3; J gene: TRBJ2-2; CDR3 protein: ASSFGGPGTGELF
V gene: TRBV2; J gene: TRBJ1-5; CDR3 protein: ASTSNEIISNQPQH
V gene: TRBV4-1; J gene: TRBJ2-7; CDR3 protein: ASSQDRGTDSSYEQY
V gene: TRBV20-1; J gene: TRBJ1-2; CDR3 protein: SATYGNYGYT
V gene: TRBV20-1; J gene: TRBJ2-5; CDR3 protein: SARLSGGPGSGTQY
V gene: TRBV6-1; J gene: TRBJ1-1; CDR3 protein: ASSEPGNTEAF
V gene: TRBV20-1; J gene: TRBJ1-5; CDR3 protein: SARDLARGHQPQH
V gene: TRBV4-3; J gene: TRBJ2-7; CDR3 protein: ASSQDLGGNEQY
V gene: TRBV15; J gene: TRBJ1-5; CDR3 protein: ATSRDSSVEPQH
V gene: TRBV11-2; J gene: TRBJ2-7; CDR3 protein: ASSPRRLAGPQEQY
V gene: TRBV11-3; J gene: TRBJ2-3; CDR3 protein: ASSDQGGGTDTQY
V gene: TRBV27; J gene: TRBJ1-2; CDR3 protein: ASSSAGVVSYGYT
V gene: TRBV20-1; J gene: TRBJ2-3; CDR3 protein: SARAGTSGSTDTQY
V gene: TRBV20-1; J gene: TRBJ2-2; CDR3 protein: SASGRGEPNTGELF
V gene: TRBV6-1; J gene: TRBJ1-1; CDR3 protein: ASSAGGGNTEAF
V gene: TRBV19; J gene: TRBJ2-3; CDR3 protein: ASSRGVADSTDTQY
V gene: TRBV7-3; J gene: TRBJ2-3; CDR3 protein: ASSLTPISTTSTDTQY
V gene: TRBV24-1; J gene: TRBJ1-5; CDR3 protein: ATSTGSHQPQH
V gene: TRBV24-1; J gene: TRBJ1-2; CDR3 protein: ATSATDTLYGYT
V gene: TRBV7-2; J gene: TRBJ2-7; CDR3 protein: ASSTQGGREYEQY
V gene: TRBV7-6; J gene: TRBJ2-7; CDR3 protein: ASSMDRSYEQY
V gene: TRBV6-1; J gene: TRBJ2-6; CDR3 protein: ASRSQGGGANVLT